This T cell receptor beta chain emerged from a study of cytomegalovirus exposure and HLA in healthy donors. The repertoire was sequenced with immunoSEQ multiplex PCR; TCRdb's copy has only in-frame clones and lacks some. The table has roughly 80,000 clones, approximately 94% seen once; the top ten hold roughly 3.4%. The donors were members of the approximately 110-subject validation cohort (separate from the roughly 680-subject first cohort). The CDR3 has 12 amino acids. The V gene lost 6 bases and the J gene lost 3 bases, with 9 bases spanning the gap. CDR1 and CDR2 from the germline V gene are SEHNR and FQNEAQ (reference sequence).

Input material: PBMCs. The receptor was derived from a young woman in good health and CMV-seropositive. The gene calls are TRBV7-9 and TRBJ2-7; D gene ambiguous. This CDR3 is CASSPTGYEQYF. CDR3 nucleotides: TGTGCCAGCAGTCCAACCGGCTACGAGCAGTACTTC.